A selection of T cell receptor beta chains follows, all from one sample in a study of radiotherapy plus CTLA-4 blockade in lung cancer. The protocol was immunoSEQ multiplex PCR, while the TCRdb copy is restricted to in-frame clones and leaves out a portion. This table has fewer than 90,000 clones, around 83% appearing once. The specimen was peripheral blood, collected from a patient treated with radiotherapy plus ipilimumab. These receptors originate from a human donor with non-small cell lung cancer who had stable disease on radiotherapy plus ipilimumab. CDR3s include the opening cysteine and the closing phenylalanine or tryptophan. The order of the fields is V gene, clone size, J gene, D gene, CDR3 protein, CDR3 DNA. The D gene is left open where the match is weak. Size is stated for part of the rows, as once, few or many counts, or as a class when the clone is expanded.

v_call: TRBV28
clone_size: few
j_call: TRBJ1-6
d_call: .
cdr3_aa: CAYRRDGSYNSPLHF
cdr3_nt: TGTGCCTACCGGAGGGACGGCTCCTATAATTCACCCCTCCACTTT

v_call: TRBV7-7
clone_size: few
j_call: TRBJ2-1
d_call: .
cdr3_aa: CASSLIHLGRETYFYNEQFF
cdr3_nt: TGTGCTAGCAGCTTAATCCACCTGGGACGGGAGACGTATTTCTACAATGAGCAGTTCTTC

v_call: TRBV5-1
clone_size: .
j_call: TRBJ2-3
d_call: .
cdr3_aa: CASSLGPSDTQYF
cdr3_nt: TGCGCCAGCAGCTTGGGACCCTCGGATACGCAGTATTTT

v_call: TRBV9
clone_size: .
j_call: TRBJ2-7
d_call: .
cdr3_aa: CASSEGGVAHEQYF
cdr3_nt: TGTGCCAGCAGCGAAGGAGGGGTAGCCCACGAGCAGTACTTC

v_call: TRBV19
clone_size: few
j_call: TRBJ1-3
d_call: .
cdr3_aa: CASSTRQTGNTIYF
cdr3_nt: TGTGCCAGTAGTACGCGACAGACTGGAAACACCATATATTTT

v_call: TRBV7-9
clone_size: .
j_call: TRBJ2-3
d_call: .
cdr3_aa: CASSPLSDTQYF
cdr3_nt: TGTGCCAGCAGCCCACTGTCAGATACGCAGTATTTT

v_call: TRBV28
clone_size: .
j_call: TRBJ1-2
d_call: .
cdr3_aa: CASRRGWREDGYTF
cdr3_nt: TGTGCCAGCAGGAGGGGGTGGAGGGAGGATGGCTACACCTTC

v_call: TRBV18
clone_size: .
j_call: TRBJ2-5
d_call: TRBD1
cdr3_aa: CASQGALQETQYF
cdr3_nt: TGTGCCAGCCAGGGGGCCCTTCAAGAGACCCAGTACTTC

v_call: TRBV5-1
clone_size: once
j_call: TRBJ2-2
d_call: .
cdr3_aa: CASSLSLNTGELFF
cdr3_nt: TGCGCCAGCAGCTTGTCCTTGAACACCGGGGAGCTGTTTTTT

v_call: TRBV5-1
clone_size: .
j_call: TRBJ1-2
d_call: .
cdr3_aa: CASSQDRTNYGYTF
cdr3_nt: TGCGCCAGCAGCCAGGACAGAACTAACTATGGCTACACCTTC

v_call: TRBV30
clone_size: .
j_call: TRBJ1-2
d_call: .
cdr3_aa: CAWSRDYGYTF
cdr3_nt: TGTGCCTGGAGTCGGGACTATGGCTACACCTTC

v_call: TRBV7-2
clone_size: .
j_call: TRBJ1-5
d_call: .
cdr3_aa: CASSLEAGIRNQPQHF
cdr3_nt: TGTGCCAGCAGCTTAGAGGCAGGTATTCGGAATCAGCCCCAGCATTTT

v_call: TRBV6-5
clone_size: .
j_call: TRBJ2-3
d_call: .
cdr3_aa: CASSRDNIDTQYF
cdr3_nt: TGTGCCAGCAGTCGGGACAATATAGATACGCAGTATTTT

v_call: TRBV19
clone_size: .
j_call: TRBJ1-2
d_call: .
cdr3_aa: CATRGGQSYGYTF
cdr3_nt: TGTGCCACTAGGGGGGGCCAAAGCTATGGCTACACCTTC

v_call: TRBV7-9
clone_size: .
j_call: TRBJ1-5
d_call: .
cdr3_aa: CASSSEGTSNQPQHF
cdr3_nt: TGTGCCAGCAGCTCGGAGGGGACAAGCAATCAGCCCCAGCATTTT

v_call: TRBV6-1
clone_size: .
j_call: TRBJ2-1
d_call: TRBD1
cdr3_aa: CAGRQGSYNEQFF
cdr3_nt: TGTGCCGGAAGACAGGGGTCCTACAATGAGCAGTTCTTC

v_call: TRBV6-1
clone_size: once
j_call: TRBJ2-1
d_call: TRBD2
cdr3_aa: CASSKSGGGRNEQFF
cdr3_nt: TGTGCCAGCAGTAAAAGCGGGGGGGGACGGAATGAGCAGTTCTTC

v_call: TRBV28
clone_size: once
j_call: TRBJ1-1
d_call: .
cdr3_aa: CASSLSGRKNTEAFF
cdr3_nt: TGTGCCAGCAGTTTGAGCGGCCGAAAGAACACTGAAGCTTTCTTT

v_call: TRBV21-1
clone_size: .
j_call: TRBJ1-3
d_call: .
cdr3_aa: CASSKGYDPRGNTIYF
cdr3_nt: TGTGCCAGCAGCAAAGGCTACGATCCTAGGGGAAACACCATATATTTT

v_call: TRBV6-6
clone_size: .
j_call: TRBJ1-5
d_call: TRBD1
cdr3_aa: CASSQRQGGNQPQHF
cdr3_nt: TGTGCCAGCAGCCAGAGACAGGGGGGCAATCAGCCCCAGCATTTT

v_call: TRBV5-1
clone_size: .
j_call: TRBJ2-2
d_call: TRBD1
cdr3_aa: CASSLSPTGRNTGELFF
cdr3_nt: TGCGCCAGCAGCTTGTCACCGACAGGGAGAAACACCGGGGAGCTGTTTTTT

v_call: TRBV6-1
clone_size: once
j_call: TRBJ2-7
d_call: .
cdr3_aa: CASSEAGKGGFSYEQYF
cdr3_nt: TGTGCCAGCAGTGAAGCAGGGAAAGGGGGTTTCTCCTACGAGCAGTACTTC

v_call: TRBV5-1
clone_size: .
j_call: TRBJ1-2
d_call: TRBD1
cdr3_aa: CASTPDRPRGLRDHGYTF
cdr3_nt: TGCGCCAGCACCCCTGACCGCCCCAGGGGGCTACGTGACCATGGCTACACCTTC

v_call: TRBV13
clone_size: .
j_call: TRBJ1-6
d_call: .
cdr3_aa: CASSSGTDNSPLHF
cdr3_nt: TGTGCCAGCAGCTCAGGGACGGATAATTCACCCCTCCACTTT

v_call: TRBV19
clone_size: .
j_call: TRBJ2-5
d_call: .
cdr3_aa: CATRPRAQGTQYF
cdr3_nt: TGTGCCACACGACCCAGGGCCCAAGGGACCCAGTACTTC

v_call: TRBV28
clone_size: .
j_call: TRBJ2-5
d_call: TRBD2
cdr3_aa: CASSFDGLAGGPMVRETQYF
cdr3_nt: TGTGCCAGCAGTTTCGACGGGCTAGCGGGGGGGCCGATGGTGCGGGAGACCCAGTACTTC

v_call: TRBV11-2
clone_size: few
j_call: TRBJ1-2
d_call: .
cdr3_aa: CASSFSRDVRTGYTF
cdr3_nt: TGTGCCAGCAGCTTTAGTCGGGACGTTCGAACCGGCTACACCTTC

v_call: TRBV5-4
clone_size: .
j_call: TRBJ2-7
d_call: TRBD2
cdr3_aa: CASSLTSGRHEQYF
cdr3_nt: TGTGCCAGCAGCTTGACTAGCGGGAGACACGAGCAGTACTTC

v_call: TRBV10-3
clone_size: .
j_call: TRBJ1-6
d_call: TRBD1
cdr3_aa: CAISGMGQGNNSPLHF
cdr3_nt: TGTGCCATCAGTGGAATGGGACAGGGTAATAATTCACCCCTCCACTTT

v_call: TRBV6-5
clone_size: few
j_call: TRBJ2-5
d_call: .
cdr3_aa: CASSYSQGGGETQYF
cdr3_nt: TGTGCCAGCAGTTACTCCCAGGGTGGAGGGGAGACCCAGTACTTC

v_call: TRBV7-3
clone_size: .
j_call: TRBJ2-1
d_call: TRBD2
cdr3_aa: CASSLSGGPYNEQFF
cdr3_nt: TGTGCCAGCAGCTTAAGCGGGGGACCCTACAATGAGCAGTTCTTC

v_call: TRBV14
clone_size: .
j_call: TRBJ2-1
d_call: .
cdr3_aa: CASSQDRRNEQFF
cdr3_nt: TGTGCCAGCAGCCAAGATAGGCGGAATGAGCAGTTCTTC

v_call: TRBV28
clone_size: .
j_call: TRBJ2-5
d_call: .
cdr3_aa: CASSLLPRGGETQYF
cdr3_nt: TGTGCCAGCAGTTTATTACCGCGGGGCGGAGAGACCCAGTACTTC

v_call: TRBV6-1
clone_size: .
j_call: TRBJ2-7
d_call: .
cdr3_aa: CASSEAVGRNYEQYF
cdr3_nt: TGTGCCAGCAGTGAAGCCGTAGGGAGGAACTACGAGCAGTACTTC

v_call: TRBV18
clone_size: .
j_call: TRBJ1-6
d_call: .
cdr3_aa: CASSPVMGVLDRSLNNSPLHF
cdr3_nt: TGTGCCAGCTCACCAGTAATGGGGGTCTTAGACAGGAGCCTTAATAATTCACCCCTCCACTTT

v_call: TRBV6-5
clone_size: .
j_call: TRBJ1-5
d_call: TRBD1
cdr3_aa: CASGTGPGPQHF
cdr3_nt: TGTGCCAGCGGGACAGGACCTGGGCCCCAGCATTTT

v_call: TRBV7-8
clone_size: .
j_call: TRBJ1-4
d_call: .
cdr3_aa: CASSLVRVRPGEKLFF
cdr3_nt: TGTGCCAGCAGCTTAGTCCGGGTCAGACCCGGAGAAAAACTGTTTTTT

v_call: TRBV4-1
clone_size: .
j_call: TRBJ2-7
d_call: .
cdr3_aa: CASSQASDRAYEQYF
cdr3_nt: TGCGCCAGCAGCCAAGCGAGTGATAGGGCCTACGAGCAGTACTTC

v_call: TRBV7-2
clone_size: .
j_call: TRBJ2-7
d_call: TRBD2
cdr3_aa: CASSSIAGGAYEQYF
cdr3_nt: TGTGCCAGCAGCTCCATAGCGGGGGGGGCCTACGAGCAGTACTTC

v_call: TRBV12-5
clone_size: .
j_call: TRBJ2-3
d_call: .
cdr3_aa: CASAQDIPSTDTQYF
cdr3_nt: TGTGCTAGTGCCCAGGACATCCCTAGCACAGATACGCAGTATTTT

v_call: TRBV2
clone_size: .
j_call: TRBJ2-7
d_call: TRBD1
cdr3_aa: CASSEPRQGPYEQYF
cdr3_nt: TGTGCCAGCAGTGAACCCCGACAGGGACCCTACGAGCAGTACTTC

v_call: TRBV27
clone_size: .
j_call: TRBJ1-1
d_call: .
cdr3_aa: CASSLPGLNTEAFF
cdr3_nt: TGTGCCAGCAGTTTACCCGGGTTGAACACTGAAGCTTTCTTT